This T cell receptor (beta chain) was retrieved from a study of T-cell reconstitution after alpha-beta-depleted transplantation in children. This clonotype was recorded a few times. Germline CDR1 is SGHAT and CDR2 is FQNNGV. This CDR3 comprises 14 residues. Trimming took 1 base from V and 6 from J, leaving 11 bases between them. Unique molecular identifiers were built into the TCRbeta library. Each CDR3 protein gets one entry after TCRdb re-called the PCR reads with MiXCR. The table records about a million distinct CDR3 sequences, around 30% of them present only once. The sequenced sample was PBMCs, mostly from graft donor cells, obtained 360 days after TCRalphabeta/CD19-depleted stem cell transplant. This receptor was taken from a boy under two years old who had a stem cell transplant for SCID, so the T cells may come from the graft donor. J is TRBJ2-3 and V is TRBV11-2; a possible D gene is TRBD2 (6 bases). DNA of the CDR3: TGTGCCAGCAGCTTAGTCGGGGGTTCGGATACGCAGTATTTT. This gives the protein CASSLVGGSDTQYF.